What follows are 15 T cell receptor beta chains derived from one specimen sequenced in a study of cytomegalovirus exposure and HLA in healthy donors. The study ran its PCR with 60 Vbeta and 13 Jbeta primers. Here immunoSEQ multiplex PCR was the method, and the copy in TCRdb shows in-frame clones only, minus some. This table holds approximately 150,000 clones, 80% found once. Material for sequencing was PBMCs. The receptor set was obtained from a middle-aged man in good health and CMV-seronegative.

The J gene is TRBJ1-4, the V gene TRBV28, with D possibly matching TRBD1 (5 bases). V was pared by 3 bases and J by 5 bases, with 10 bases between. Per germline, CDR1 MDHEN and CDR2 SYDVKM. CDR3 length: 14 residues. The DNA for the CDR3 is TGTGCCAGCAGTTTCGTGACAGAGAATGAAAAACTGTTTTTT. Its translation: CASSFVTENEKLFF.

The chain links TRBV6-1 to TRBJ1-6, with D hard to call. Germline CDR1 MNHNS, CDR2 SASEGT. The CDR3 is made up of 14 amino acids. V shed 4 bases and J shed 7 bases, with 11 bases lying between them. CDR3 amino acids: CASSGVEWNSPLHF. The CDR3 DNA reads as TGTGCCAGCAGTGGGGTGGAGTGGAATTCACCCCTCCACTTT.

The J gene is TRBJ2-2, the V gene TRBV29-1; D gene uncertain. This CDR3 is 12 amino acids long. The V gene's germline CDR1 is SQVTM and CDR2 ANQGSEA. Deletions cut 6 bases from V and 6 bases from J, with 11 bases between. The CDR3 loop is CSVLLGSGELFF. The CDR3 DNA is TGCAGCGTGCTCCTCGGTTCCGGGGAGCTGTTTTTT.

J is TRBJ2-7 and V is TRBV6-5, with TRBD2 matching over 8 bases. The CDR3 has 15 amino acids. From germline, CDR1 is MNHEY and CDR2 SVGAGI. Trimming removed 0 bases from V and 6 bases from J; junction bases left unmatched: 7. In DNA form, the CDR3 reads TGTGCCAGCAGTTACTCGACGGGGACTAGGAGCGAGCAGTACTTC. Translation gives CASSYSTGTRSEQYF.

The genes are TRBV15 and TRBJ1-2, with 9 bases fitting TRBD1. The CDR3 is 17 amino acids. V gave up 0 bases and J gave up 2 bases; unmatched junction bases: 7. The germline CDR1 and CDR2 sequences are LNHNV and YYDKDF (reference sequence). As DNA, the CDR3 is TGTGCCACCAGCAGAGAAGTGACAGGGGGAATGAACTATGGCTACACCTTC. Translated, it gives CATSREVTGGMNYGYTF.

The chain carries TRBV7-2 and TRBJ1-1; 9 bases fit TRBD1. This CDR3 region has 16 residues. Germline values: CDR1 SGHTA, CDR2 FQGNSA. V dropped 7 bases and J dropped 1; count of bases not matched to a gene: 10. This CDR3 reads CASTLGQGGPNTEAFF. The CDR3 nucleotides read TGTGCCAGCACCCTGGGACAGGGAGGGCCGAACACTGAAGCTTTCTTT.

The chain couples TRBV10-3 to TRBJ1-5; the D gene is possibly TRBD1 (6 bases). The CDR3 consists of 13 residues. Trimming left V 4 bases short and J 3 bases short, with 7 bases between. CDR1 ENHRY and CDR2 SYGVKD come from the germline V gene. In nucleotides, the CDR3 is TGTGCCATCAGTGGGACAGCCAATCAGCCCCAGCATTTT. Residues: CAISGTANQPQHF.

The chain couples TRBV29-1 to TRBJ2-7; 10 nucleotides line up with TRBD1. The trim removed 5 bases at V and 7 bases at J, leaving 11 bases unmatched. The CDR3 runs 14 residues. Germline V gene lookup returns CDR1 SQVTM and CDR2 ANQGSEA. The CDR3: CSVSEGQGSWEQYF. The CDR3 DNA sequence: TGCAGCGTTTCGGAGGGACAGGGGAGTTGGGAGCAGTACTTC.

This clone was counted a single time. The chain employs TRBV7-3 and TRBJ1-1; D gene ambiguous. V gave up 0 bases and J gave up 5 bases, with 7 bases separating them. This CDR3 region has 13 residues. Germline V CDR1 and CDR2: SGHTA, FQGTGA. Here the CDR3 reads CASSLTRLTEAFF. DNA for the CDR3: TGTGCCAGCAGCTTAACTCGACTGACTGAAGCTTTCTTT.

The chain combines TRBV10-3 with TRBJ2-5, with D possibly being TRBD2 (5 bases). The J call is in doubt because the DNA end fits TRBJ2-7 better. The CDR3 totals 14 residues. Germline CDR1 reads ENHRY; CDR2 reads SYGVKD. The CDR3 protein is CAISFEGPGYEQYF. The CDR3 DNA sequence: TGTGCCATCAGCTTTGAGGGCCCAGGCTACGAGCAGTACTTC.

The chain uses TRBV27 and TRBJ2-7; possible D gene TRBD2, 6 bases. V was cut by 2 bases and J by 3 bases, with 14 bases left in between. The germline gives CDR1 MNHEY, CDR2 SMNVEV (reference sequence). The CDR3 extends over 15 amino acids. Here the CDR3 reads CASSLTSSGGYEQYF. CDR3 in DNA: TGTGCCAGCAGTTTAACCAGTAGCGGTGGCTACGAGCAGTACTTC.

The chain combines TRBV5-4 with TRBJ2-6, with TRBD1 as a possible D gene (5 bases). The CDR3 is made up of 18 amino acids. Germline V lookup: CDR1 SGHNT, CDR2 YYREEE (reference sequence). Trimming took off 3 bases at V and 0 bases at J, with 16 bases between the two ends. The CDR3 here is CASSSGHSAHSGANVLTF. Written as DNA, the CDR3 is TGTGCCAGCAGCTCAGGACATTCGGCCCACTCTGGGGCCAACGTCCTGACTTTC.

The V and J genes are TRBV6-1 and TRBJ1-1; D remains ambiguous. Germline-derived CDR1 and CDR2 are MNHNS and SASEGT. The length of the CDR3 is 12 residues. The V gene lost 5 bases and the J gene lost 5 bases, with 9 bases spanning the gap. The CDR3 nucleotides read TGTGCCAGCAGTCCAACGAGGACTGAAGCTTTCTTT. It yields the protein CASSPTRTEAFF.

This chain links TRBV11-2 with TRBJ2-5; 9 bases align to TRBD2. Germline V lookup: CDR1 SGHAT, CDR2 FQNNGV. The CDR3 is 15 residues long. V lost 0 bases, J lost 5 bases, and 4 bases stayed unmatched. This CDR3 is CASSLEAGGMETQYF. CDR3 sequence (DNA): TGTGCCAGCAGCTTAGAGGCGGGGGGGATGGAGACCCAGTACTTC.

CDR3: CASSTGTVKYEQYF. The CDR3 DNA sequence: TGTGCCAGCAGTACCGGGACAGTAAAGTACGAGCAGTACTTC. The rearrangement uses TRBV2 and TRBJ2-7; 7 positions match TRBD1. The junction had 8 bases not matched to a gene; V was cut back by 5 bases and J by 4 bases. The CDR3 consists of 14 residues. Germline CDR1 reads SNHLY; CDR2 reads FYNNEI.